Listed below are T cell receptor beta chains from one sample, sequenced in a study of cytomegalovirus exposure and HLA in healthy donors. Sequenced by immunoSEQ multiplex PCR; TCRdb stores in-frame clones only, minus some. The data show tens of thousands of clones, nearly 80% seen once. The specimen was PBMCs. These TCRs come from a woman aged 40 to 55 in good health and CMV-seronegative. The CDR3 runs from the conserved cysteine through the conserved F or W. D genes are given only for firm matches. Size is stated for part of the rows, as once, few or many counts, or as a class when the clone is expanded.

cdr3_aa: CASSLPPRSTDTQYF
cdr3_nt: TGTGCCAGCAGCCTACCCCCCCGGTCCACAGATACGCAGTATTTT
d_call: .
v_call: TRBV9
j_call: TRBJ2-3
clone_size: few

cdr3_aa: CASSTTVGQGYGYTF
cdr3_nt: TGTGCCAGCAGTACCACAGTGGGACAGGGCTATGGCTACACCTTC
d_call: TRBD1
v_call: TRBV2
j_call: TRBJ1-2
clone_size: .

cdr3_aa: CASSGRAGSSNQPQHF
cdr3_nt: TGTGCCAGCAGCGGGAGAGCGGGAAGTAGCAATCAGCCCCAGCATTTT
d_call: .
v_call: TRBV7-2
j_call: TRBJ1-5
clone_size: .

cdr3_aa: CASSSGGCTF
cdr3_nt: TGTGCCAGCAGTTCAGGGGGCTGCACCTTC
d_call: TRBD1
v_call: TRBV6-6
j_call: TRBJ1-2
clone_size: .

cdr3_aa: CSAEGRGMDEQYF
cdr3_nt: TGCAGCGCGGAGGGCAGGGGGATGGACGAGCAGTACTTC
d_call: .
v_call: TRBV29-1
j_call: TRBJ2-7
clone_size: .

cdr3_aa: CASSESGQANNEKLFF
cdr3_nt: TGTGCCAGCAGTGAAAGCGGACAGGCAAATAATGAAAAACTGTTTTTT
d_call: TRBD1
v_call: TRBV6-1
j_call: TRBJ1-4
clone_size: .

cdr3_aa: CASSITMAPRGSEQYF
cdr3_nt: TGTGCCAGTAGTATCACGATGGCGCCCAGGGGCTCCGAGCAGTACTTC
d_call: .
v_call: TRBV19
j_call: TRBJ2-7
clone_size: .

cdr3_aa: CASSDRQGGTYEQYF
cdr3_nt: TGCGCCAGCAGCGACCGACAGGGGGGGACCTACGAGCAGTACTTC
d_call: TRBD1
v_call: TRBV5-1
j_call: TRBJ2-7
clone_size: .

cdr3_aa: CASSPQTGGVQETQYF
cdr3_nt: TGTGCTAGCAGCCCACAGACAGGGGGGGTCCAAGAGACCCAGTACTTC
d_call: TRBD1
v_call: TRBV7-7
j_call: TRBJ2-5
clone_size: .

cdr3_aa: CASSNFGTSGRSSSYNGQFF
cdr3_nt: TGTGCCAGCAGCAACTTTGGGACTAGCGGGAGGTCGAGCTCCTACAATGGGCAGTTCTTC
d_call: TRBD2
v_call: TRBV27
j_call: TRBJ2-1
clone_size: .

cdr3_aa: CASSLYGVGNQPQHF
cdr3_nt: TGTGCCAGCAGTTTATACGGGGTGGGCAATCAGCCCCAGCATTTT
d_call: .
v_call: TRBV28
j_call: TRBJ1-5
clone_size: .

cdr3_aa: CASSPESRGFVGYTF
cdr3_nt: TGTGCCAGCTCACCGGAGTCCAGGGGATTCGTGGGCTACACCTTC
d_call: .
v_call: TRBV18
j_call: TRBJ1-2
clone_size: .

cdr3_aa: CSVRTSGRRGNEQFF
cdr3_nt: TGCAGCGTGCGGACTAGCGGGAGGAGGGGCAATGAGCAGTTCTTC
d_call: TRBD2
v_call: TRBV29-1
j_call: TRBJ2-1
clone_size: .

cdr3_aa: CAWDGLAGVNTQYF
cdr3_nt: TGTGCCTGGGACGGACTAGCGGGAGTAAATACGCAGTATTTT
d_call: TRBD2
v_call: TRBV30
j_call: TRBJ2-3
clone_size: .

cdr3_aa: CASRGEIREGEQYF
cdr3_nt: TGTGCCAGCCGGGGGGAGATCAGGGAGGGCGAGCAGTACTTC
d_call: TRBD2
v_call: TRBV5-8
j_call: TRBJ2-7
clone_size: .

cdr3_aa: CASSVGSSGSGYTQYF
cdr3_nt: TGTGCCAGCAGCGTAGGGTCTAGCGGGTCCGGATATACGCAGTATTTT
d_call: TRBD2
v_call: TRBV9
j_call: TRBJ2-3
clone_size: .

cdr3_aa: CASSLGKRAGHEQYF
cdr3_nt: TGTGCCAGCAGTTTGGGCAAAAGGGCAGGGCACGAGCAGTACTTC
d_call: .
v_call: TRBV28
j_call: TRBJ2-7
clone_size: .

cdr3_aa: CASSWGQREAFF
cdr3_nt: TGTGCCAGCAGTTGGGGACAGCGTGAAGCTTTCTTT
d_call: TRBD1
v_call: TRBV28
j_call: TRBJ1-1
clone_size: .

cdr3_aa: CASSTWGLWETQYF
cdr3_nt: TGTGCCAGCTCAACGTGGGGCCTATGGGAGACCCAGTACTTC
d_call: .
v_call: TRBV18
j_call: TRBJ2-5
clone_size: .

cdr3_aa: CASSPTSGVPYNEQFF
cdr3_nt: TGTGCCAGCTCACCTACTAGCGGGGTTCCCTACAATGAGCAGTTCTTC
d_call: TRBD2
v_call: TRBV18
j_call: TRBJ2-1
clone_size: .

cdr3_aa: CASSEGFEAFF
cdr3_nt: TGTGCCAGCTCAGAGGGCTTTGAAGCTTTCTTT
d_call: .
v_call: TRBV18
j_call: TRBJ1-1
clone_size: .

cdr3_aa: CASSPLTGRVRYEQYF
cdr3_nt: TGTGCCAGCAGCCCTCTTACAGGGAGGGTGCGCTACGAGCAGTACTTC
d_call: .
v_call: TRBV27
j_call: TRBJ2-7
clone_size: .

cdr3_aa: CASKLGSSYEQYF
cdr3_nt: TGTGCCAGTAAACTGGGGAGCTCCTACGAGCAGTACTTC
d_call: .
v_call: TRBV19
j_call: TRBJ2-7
clone_size: once

cdr3_aa: CASSSGQATYEQYF
cdr3_nt: TGTGCCAGCAGCTCCGGACAGGCGACCTACGAGCAGTACTTC
d_call: TRBD1
v_call: TRBV2
j_call: TRBJ2-7
clone_size: few

cdr3_aa: CSGSGSSYNEQFF
cdr3_nt: TGCAGCGGGAGTGGGAGCTCCTACAATGAGCAGTTCTTC
d_call: .
v_call: TRBV29-1
j_call: TRBJ2-1
clone_size: .

cdr3_aa: CASSDPGDQPQHF
cdr3_nt: TGTGCCAGCAGTGACCCGGGTGATCAGCCCCAGCATTTT
d_call: .
v_call: TRBV6-1
j_call: TRBJ1-5
clone_size: .

cdr3_aa: CATSRGSGGSGTGELFF
cdr3_nt: TGTGCCACCAGCAGAGGATCAGGGGGCTCTGGCACCGGGGAGCTGTTTTTT
d_call: TRBD1
v_call: TRBV15
j_call: TRBJ2-2
clone_size: .

cdr3_aa: CASSTITFGTRNTDTQYF
cdr3_nt: TGTGCCAGCAGCACGATAACCTTTGGGACTAGGAACACAGATACGCAGTATTTT
d_call: .
v_call: TRBV21-1
j_call: TRBJ2-3
clone_size: .

cdr3_aa: CASSLTGGCEQYF
cdr3_nt: TGTGCCAGCAGCCTTACGGGGGGTTGTGAGCAGTACTTC
d_call: TRBD2
v_call: TRBV6-5
j_call: TRBJ2-7
clone_size: .

cdr3_aa: CVSSLELAGAGQETQYF
cdr3_nt: TGTGTCAGCAGCTTAGAACTAGCGGGAGCGGGCCAAGAGACCCAGTACTTC
d_call: TRBD2
v_call: TRBV7-6
j_call: TRBJ2-5
clone_size: .

cdr3_aa: CSVQRGGITEAFF
cdr3_nt: TGCAGCGTTCAAAGGGGGGGGATAACTGAAGCTTTCTTT
d_call: .
v_call: TRBV29-1
j_call: TRBJ1-1
clone_size: few

cdr3_aa: CASRRTGDFQPQHF
cdr3_nt: TGTGCCAGCAGGAGGACAGGCGACTTTCAGCCCCAGCATTTT
d_call: TRBD1
v_call: TRBV6-1
j_call: TRBJ1-5
clone_size: .

cdr3_aa: CASSSSFTEAFF
cdr3_nt: TGTGCCAGCAGTTCCTCCTTCACTGAAGCTTTCTTT
d_call: .
v_call: TRBV28
j_call: TRBJ1-1
clone_size: .

cdr3_aa: CASKGGAEAFF
cdr3_nt: TGTGCCAGCAAAGGGGGGGCCGAAGCTTTCTTT
d_call: .
v_call: TRBV2
j_call: TRBJ1-1
clone_size: few

cdr3_aa: CASSPGQLNTGELFF
cdr3_nt: TGTGCCAGCAGCCCGGGACAGCTAAACACCGGGGAGCTGTTTTTT
d_call: TRBD1
v_call: TRBV11-1
j_call: TRBJ2-2
clone_size: .

cdr3_aa: CATSGGEGTSGSWAYNEQFF
cdr3_nt: TGTGCCACCAGCGGAGGCGAAGGGACTAGCGGGAGTTGGGCCTACAATGAGCAGTTCTTC
d_call: TRBD2
v_call: TRBV15
j_call: TRBJ2-1
clone_size: .

cdr3_aa: CASRRGGEDTQYF
cdr3_nt: TGTGCCAGCAGGAGGGGGGGCGAGGATACGCAGTATTTT
d_call: .
v_call: TRBV7-9
j_call: TRBJ2-3
clone_size: .

cdr3_aa: CASLGGGQPQHF
cdr3_nt: TGTGCCAGCCTCGGGGGGGGCCAGCCCCAGCATTTT
d_call: .
v_call: TRBV28
j_call: TRBJ1-5
clone_size: once

cdr3_aa: CSVDTSGGETQYF
cdr3_nt: TGCAGCGTTGACACTAGCGGCGGGGAGACCCAGTACTTC
d_call: TRBD2
v_call: TRBV29-1
j_call: TRBJ2-5
clone_size: .

cdr3_aa: CASSLDRGGNTIYF
cdr3_nt: TGCGCCAGCAGCTTAGACAGGGGAGGAAACACCATATATTTT
d_call: TRBD1
v_call: TRBV5-1
j_call: TRBJ1-3
clone_size: .

cdr3_aa: CASSYSGPQVEQYF
cdr3_nt: TGTGCCAGCAGTTACTCGGGGCCCCAGGTCGAGCAGTACTTC
d_call: .
v_call: TRBV6-6
j_call: TRBJ2-7
clone_size: .

cdr3_aa: CASTSNHRGQSYGYTF
cdr3_nt: TGTGCCAGCACCTCTAACCACAGGGGGCAGAGCTATGGCTACACCTTC
d_call: TRBD1
v_call: TRBV27
j_call: TRBJ1-2
clone_size: .

cdr3_aa: CASRHRDGQPQHF
cdr3_nt: TGTGCCAGCAGACACAGGGATGGTCAGCCCCAGCATTTT
d_call: .
v_call: TRBV28
j_call: TRBJ1-5
clone_size: .

cdr3_aa: CASSIPQRGRSTDTQYF
cdr3_nt: TGTGCCAGCAGCATTCCTCAGCGCGGGAGAAGTACAGATACGCAGTATTTT
d_call: TRBD2
v_call: TRBV6-8
j_call: TRBJ2-3
clone_size: few

cdr3_aa: CASSLAGGFGGNTIYF
cdr3_nt: TGCGCCAGCAGCTTGGCCGGGGGGTTCGGAGGAAACACCATATATTTT
d_call: .
v_call: TRBV5-1
j_call: TRBJ1-3
clone_size: once

cdr3_aa: CASSLGVAGGGEQYF
cdr3_nt: TGCGCCAGCAGCTTAGGTGTAGCGGGAGGAGGCGAGCAGTACTTC
d_call: TRBD2
v_call: TRBV5-1
j_call: TRBJ2-7
clone_size: .

cdr3_aa: CASSATVTGELFF
cdr3_nt: TGTGCCAGCAGCGCAACAGTTACCGGGGAGCTGTTTTTT
d_call: .
v_call: TRBV9
j_call: TRBJ2-2
clone_size: .

cdr3_aa: CASSRPSGSSYNEQFF
cdr3_nt: TGTGCCAGCAGTCGTCCTAGCGGGAGTAGTTACAATGAGCAGTTCTTC
d_call: TRBD2
v_call: TRBV27
j_call: TRBJ2-1
clone_size: .